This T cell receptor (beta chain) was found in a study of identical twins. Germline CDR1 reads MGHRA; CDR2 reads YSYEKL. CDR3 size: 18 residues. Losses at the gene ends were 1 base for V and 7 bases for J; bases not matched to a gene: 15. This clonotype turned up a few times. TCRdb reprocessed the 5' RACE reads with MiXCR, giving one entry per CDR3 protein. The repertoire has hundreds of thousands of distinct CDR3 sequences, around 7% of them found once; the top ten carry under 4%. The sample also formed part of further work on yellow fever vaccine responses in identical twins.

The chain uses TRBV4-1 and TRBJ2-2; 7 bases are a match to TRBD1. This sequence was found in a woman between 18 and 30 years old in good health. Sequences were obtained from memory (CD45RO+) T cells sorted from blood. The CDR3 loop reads CASSQALPGTGEGGELFF. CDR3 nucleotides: TGCGCCAGCAGCCAAGCCCTGCCCGGAACAGGGGAAGGCGGGGAGCTGTTTTTT.